Each of the 14 T cell receptor beta chains below was sequenced from the same sample in a study of blood T cell repertoires in COVID-19. Data came from immunoSEQ multiplex PCR; TCRdb stores just in-frame clones and leaves some out. The sample comprises some 160,000 clones, approximately 90% of which are singletons, and around 5.1% rests with the top ten. Sequencing was performed on peripheral blood. The receptor source for this set is a man aged 18-30 years with COVID-19, enrolled during active disease.

V gene TRBV11-2 combines with J gene TRBJ1-2, with D perhaps TRBD1 (6 bases). The V gene lost 3 bases and the J gene lost 2 bases, with 13 bases spanning the gap. Germline CDR1 SGHAT, CDR2 FQNNGV. This CDR3 has 15 amino acids. CDR3 sequence reads: CASSLDSTGNYGYTF. The CDR3 DNA reads TGTGCCAGCAGCTTGGACAGTACAGGCAACTATGGCTACACCTTC.

J is TRBJ2-1 and V is TRBV28, with 7 nucleotides matching TRBD1. V trimming: 5 bases; J trimming: 2 bases; junction bases outside the gene matches: 6. Germline V gene data show CDR1 as MDHEN and CDR2 as SYDVKM. CDR3 length: 15 amino acids. DNA of the CDR3: TGTGCCAGCAGTACTTCCGGGACAGCCTACAATGAGCAGTTCTTC. Translation gives CASSTSGTAYNEQFF.

This clone came up a few times. This chain links TRBV9 with TRBJ2-7; D is unresolved. Germline V gives CDR1 SGDLS, CDR2 YYNGEE. The CDR3 covers 14 residues. The ends were cut back, 0 bases at V and 1 base at J, with 8 bases in the middle. The CDR3 DNA reads as TGTGCCAGCAGCGTAGATATCAGTTCCTACGAGCAGTACTTC. Its translation is CASSVDISSYEQYF.

CDR3 nucleotides: TGTGCCAGCAGCTGGGGGACTAGCGGGACCTACAATGAGCAGTTCTTC. This codes for CASSWGTSGTYNEQFF. V and J are TRBV5-8 and TRBJ2-1, with TRBD2 matching over 13 bases. V was pared by 3 bases and J by 2 bases, with 2 bases of the junction left unmatched. The CDR3 is 16 amino acids. Per germline, CDR1 SGHTS and CDR2 YDEGEE.

The chain combines TRBV28 with TRBJ1-3; D not resolved. The CDR3 has 12 residues. Germline V gene data show CDR1 as MDHEN and CDR2 as SYDVKM. V was trimmed by 3 bases and J by 5 bases, leaving 5 bases between them. CDR3 DNA: TGTGCCAGCAGTTTTGGCCGAAACACCATATATTTT. Encoded protein: CASSFGRNTIYF.

V usage is TRBV4-3 and J usage is TRBJ2-7; 7 bases match TRBD1. The CDR3 covers 15 residues. The germline CDR1 and CDR2 sequences are LGHNA and YSLEER. With 0 bases clipped from V and 3 bases from J, the junction kept 5 bases outside the gene matches. CDR3 in DNA: TGCGCCAGCAGCCAAGATTCGGGACAGTACTACGAGCAGTACTTC. It translates to CASSQDSGQYYEQYF.

The chain recombines TRBV11-2 with TRBJ2-7; TRBD2 matches 10 bases. The CDR3 loop spans 15 amino acids. Germline CDR1 SGHAT, CDR2 FQNNGV. The trim removed 5 bases at V and 5 bases at J, leaving 9 bases unmatched. CDR3 in amino acids: CASSGAGGPFHEQYF. CDR3 sequence (DNA): TGTGCCAGCAGCGGAGCGGGAGGGCCTTTCCACGAGCAGTACTTC.

J is TRBJ1-2 and V is TRBV28; the match to TRBD1 covers 7 bases. The CDR3 sequence is 14 residues long. The germline gives CDR1 MDHEN, CDR2 SYDVKM. Unmatched junction bases numbered 6, after V lost 4 bases and J lost 4 bases. CDR3 in DNA: TGTGCCAGCAGTTCCACCCAGGGGGTCTATGGCTACACCTTC. Translated, it gives CASSSTQGVYGYTF.

This chain uses TRBV21-1 with TRBJ1-5; the D call in the table, TRBD1, was not verified against the DNA. TRBV21-1 is labeled a pseudogene. The CDR3 totals 20 residues. Written as DNA, the CDR3 is TGTGCCAGCAGCTCCGACCTCCCGGCAGGGGGCGAAATTAGCAATCAGCCCCAGCATTTT. Translating gives CASSSDLPAGGEISNQPQHF.

The chain carries TRBV30 and TRBJ2-2, with D maybe TRBD1 (6 bases). Deletions cut 0 bases from V and 4 bases from J, with 9 bases between. This CDR3 region has 14 residues. From germline, CDR1 is GTSNPN and CDR2 SVGIG (reference sequence). CDR3 sequence reads: CAWSVPTGTGELFF. The CDR3 DNA reads as TGTGCCTGGAGTGTACCGACAGGCACCGGGGAGCTGTTTTTT.

The CDR3 loop is CAWSGGTTYNEQFF. CDR3 coding DNA: TGTGCCTGGAGTGGAGGGACTACCTACAATGAGCAGTTCTTC. The gene calls are TRBV30 and TRBJ2-1, with 7 bases lining up with TRBD2. CDR1 is GTSNPN and CDR2 is SVGIG in the germline V gene (reference sequence). With 1 base clipped from V and 2 bases from J, the junction kept 2 bases outside the gene matches. There are 14 residues in the CDR3. Drawing the rest from reference TRBV30 and TRBJ2-1, the complete variable domain is SQTIHQWPATLVQPVGSPLSLECTVEGTSNPNLYWYRQAAGRGLQLLFYSVGIGQISSEVPQNLSASRPQDRQFILSSKKLLLSDSGFYLCAWSGGTTYNEQFFGPGTRLTVL.

The CDR3 region is CASRLSGAADNEQFF. The CDR3 bases are TGTGCCAGCAGGCTTAGCGGGGCTGCCGACAATGAGCAGTTCTTC. J is TRBJ2-1 and V is TRBV28, with TRBD2 matching over 8 bases. Germline V CDR1 and CDR2: MDHEN, SYDVKM. Trimming took 6 bases from V and 5 from J; bases not matched to a gene: 9. This CDR3 is 15 amino acids long.

The genes are TRBV5-6 and TRBJ1-4, with 8 positions matching TRBD1. V shed 2 bases and J 14 bases; nucleotides not matched to a gene: 5. This CDR3 is 12 amino acids long. Germline loops: CDR1 SGHDT, CDR2 YYEEEE. Written as DNA, the CDR3 is TGTGCCAGCAGCTTCGGACAGGGATGGCTGTTTTTT. Its protein product is CASSFGQGWLFF.

This CDR3 reads CASSRIQGRPLSPLHF. In DNA, the CDR3 is TGTGCCAGCAGCCGCATACAGGGGCGCCCCCTTTCACCCCTCCACTTT. V and J are TRBV7-8 and TRBJ1-6; 7 nucleotides line up with TRBD1. CDR3 length equals 16 residues. Germline V lookup: CDR1 SGHVS, CDR2 FQNEAQ. Unmatched junction bases numbered 13, after V lost 5 bases and J lost 9 bases.